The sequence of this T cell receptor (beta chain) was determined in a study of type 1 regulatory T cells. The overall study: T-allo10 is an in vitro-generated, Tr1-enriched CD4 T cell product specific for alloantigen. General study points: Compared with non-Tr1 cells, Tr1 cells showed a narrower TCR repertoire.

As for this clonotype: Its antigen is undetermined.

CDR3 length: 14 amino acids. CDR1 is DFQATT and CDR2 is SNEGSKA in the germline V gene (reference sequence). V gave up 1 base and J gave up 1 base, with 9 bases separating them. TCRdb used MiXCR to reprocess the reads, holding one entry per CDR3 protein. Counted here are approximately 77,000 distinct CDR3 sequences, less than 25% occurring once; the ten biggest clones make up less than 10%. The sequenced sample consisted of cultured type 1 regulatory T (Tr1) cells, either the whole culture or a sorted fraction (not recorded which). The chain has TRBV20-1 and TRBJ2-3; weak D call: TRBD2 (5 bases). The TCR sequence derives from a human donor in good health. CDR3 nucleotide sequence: TGCAGTGCTAGAGTACCTAGCCGCACAGATACGCAGTATTTT. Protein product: CSARVPSRTDTQYF.